This T cell receptor beta chain appears in the sequencing data of a study of T cells after yellow fever vaccination. Study as a whole: Where fractions had low cell numbers, libraries were prepared from them with the SMART-Seq v4 Ultra Low Input RNA kit.

Universal primer sites and UMIs were introduced during 5'RACE template-switching synthesis of TCR cDNA. TCRdb redid the calling of the 5' RACE reads with MiXCR, one entry per CDR3 protein. The table has some 320,000 distinct CDR3 sequences, 3.5% to 4.5% seen once. This clonotype was seen at least ten times. The antigen remains undetermined. Study-wide points: The appearance of a small share of clonotypes in both CD4 and CD8 compartments was observed. The secondary response was weaker, and its peak arrived faster, on day 5 versus 15.

The source material was PBMCs, sampled 15 days after the yellow fever booster vaccination. The TCR originated in a man aged 18-30 years who received the YFV17D yellow fever vaccine.

The chain's CDR3 is CASKTAHEETQYF. CDR3 coding DNA: TGTGCCAGCAAGACGGCTCACGAGGAGACCCAGTACTTC. The chain is built from TRBV28 and TRBJ2-5; D is uncertain. Looked up from germline, CDR1 is MDHEN and CDR2 is SYDVKM. Trimming pared 7 bases from V and 5 bases from J, leaving 14 bases between. The CDR3 has 13 amino acids.